The entry below describes one TCR beta chain. This sample is drawn from a study of cytomegalovirus exposure and HLA in healthy donors. Study-wide context: Early released data had around 89 million unique TCRs, all coming from HLA-typed donors.

This CDR3 is built from 14 residues. After removal of 4 bases from V and 2 bases from J, the junction contained 3 bases not matched to a gene. Germline values: CDR1 SGHRS, CDR2 YFSETQ. The study ran its PCR with 60 Vbeta and 13 Jbeta primers. Sequencing used immunoSEQ multiplex PCR; TCRdb keeps in-frame clones, though not all of them. Among tens of thousands of clones, just under 75% were seen once, and the ten largest hold about 5.7%. This sequence originates from a young man in good health and CMV-seronegative. The sample taken for sequencing was PBMCs. The V gene is TRBV5-1, the J gene TRBJ2-3; 8 positions agree with TRBD2. CDR3 sequence reads: CASSGGGYTDTQYF. CDR3 DNA: TGCGCCAGCAGCGGCGGGGGGTACACAGATACGCAGTATTTT.